The 29 T cell receptor beta chains below all came from one sample that was sequenced in a study of blood T cell repertoires in COVID-19. Clones were sequenced by immunoSEQ multiplex PCR, and TCRdb holds only the in-frame ones, with some missing. The table has about 200,000 clones, around 92% seen once. Sequencing was performed on PBMCs or T cells enriched from blood (not recorded which). These receptors were collected from a woman younger than 45 with acute COVID-19.

V is TRBV5-6 and J is TRBJ1-1; TRBD1 might be the D (6 bases). This CDR3 comprises 13 residues. The germline V and J ends were trimmed by 2 bases and 4 bases, with 9 bases remaining between them. Germline CDR1 is SGHDT and CDR2 is YYEEEE. Here the CDR3 reads CASSFGRGTEAFF. The CDR3 DNA is TGTGCCAGCAGCTTTGGCAGGGGCACTGAAGCTTTCTTT.

The chain employs TRBV19 and TRBJ1-2, with TRBD1 identical over 9 bases. V gave up 4 bases and J gave up 6 bases; unmatched junction bases: 9. This CDR3 is built from 15 residues. Looked up from germline, CDR1 is LNHDA and CDR2 is SQIVND (reference sequence). The CDR3 bases are TGTGCCAGTAGTACCCCCGGGACAGGGAAGCATGGCTACACCTTC. This sequence encodes CASSTPGTGKHGYTF.

This clone is classed as medium-sized. The V gene is TRBV5-1, the J gene TRBJ2-7, with 7 nucleotides matching TRBD1. CDR1 and CDR2 from the germline V gene are SGHRS and YFSETQ. Trimming at V came to 2 bases and at J to 2 bases, leaving 4 bases not matched to a gene. This CDR3 comprises 14 residues. CDR3 in DNA: TGCGCCAGCAGCTTAAACAGGGGAACCTACGAGCAGTACTTC. Amino acid sequence: CASSLNRGTYEQYF.

The chain joins TRBV11-3 to TRBJ2-1; a weak D match, TRBD1 (6 bases). The V end was cut by 3 bases, the J end by 4 bases, with 10 bases between. CDR3 size: 14 residues. Germline V gene data show CDR1 as SGHNT and CDR2 as YENEEA. CDR3: CASSFGGVYNEQFF. CDR3 nucleotides: TGTGCCAGCAGCTTTGGGGGCGTGTACAATGAGCAGTTCTTC.

The chain has TRBV9 and TRBJ1-1, with 8 bases lining up with TRBD1. Germline lookup yields CDR1 SGDLS and CDR2 YYNGEE. Trimming cost V 4 bases and J 1 base; bases outside gene matches: 6. This CDR3 is built from 15 residues. CDR3 DNA: TGTGCCAGCAGCTCCCGACAGGGGCCGAACACTGAAGCTTTCTTT. Protein: CASSSRQGPNTEAFF.

This clone was seen only once. This sequence joins TRBV19 and TRBJ1-2; 11 bases agree with TRBD1. V was pared by 5 bases and J by 8 bases, with 7 bases of the junction left unmatched. This CDR3 comprises 14 residues. Germline CDR1 and CDR2: LNHDA and SQIVND (reference sequence). The CDR3 spells CASSVGQGAEGYTF. The CDR3 DNA sequence: TGTGCCAGTAGTGTAGGACAGGGGGCAGAAGGCTACACCTTC. Supplemented by reference TRBV19 and TRBJ1-2, the full variable domain reads DGGITQSPKYLFRKEGQNVTLSCEQNLNHDAMYWYRQDPGQGLRLIYYSQIVNDFQKGDIAEGYSVSREKKESFPLTVTSAQKNPTAFYLCASSVGQGAEGYTFGSGTRLTVV.

The chain employs TRBV6-5 and TRBJ2-7, with 10 nucleotides matching TRBD1. Germline values: CDR1 MNHEY, CDR2 SVGAGI. Trimming at V came to 4 bases and at J to 6 bases, leaving 3 bases not matched to a gene. The CDR3 consists of 13 residues. The CDR3 DNA is TGTGCCAGCAGTTGGACAGGGGGGAGCGAGCAGTACTTC. It specifies CASSWTGGSEQYF.

This clone was counted a few times. The rearrangement links TRBV5-1 to TRBJ1-5; 7 bases align to TRBD1. The J segment lost 4 bases and the V segment lost 4 bases, leaving 2 bases of the junction unmatched. This CDR3 contains 13 residues. Per the germline V gene, CDR1 is SGHRS and CDR2 is YFSETQ. The CDR3 sequence is CASSQGVNQPQHF. As DNA, the CDR3 is TGCGCCAGCAGCCAGGGGGTAAATCAGCCCCAGCATTTT. Supplemented by reference TRBV5-1 and TRBJ1-5, the full variable domain reads KAGVTQTPRYLIKTRGQQVTLSCSPISGHRSVSWYQQTPGQGLQFLFEYFSETQRNKGNFPGRFSGRQFSNSRSEMNVSTLELGDSALYLCASSQGVNQPQHFGDGTRLSIL.

The chain combines TRBV3-1 (or the pseudogene TRBV3-2) with TRBJ1-5, with D tentatively TRBD1 (6 bases). The germline V gene encodes CDR1 LGHDT and CDR2 YNNKEL (reference sequence). V lost 4 bases to trimming and J lost 7 bases, with 14 bases between them. This CDR3 comprises 14 residues. The CDR3 here is CASSPWTEGQPQHF. In DNA, the CDR3 is TGTGCCAGCAGCCCCTGGACAGAAGGGCAGCCCCAGCATTTT.

This chain joins TRBV12-5 and TRBJ2-1; D not resolved. Trimming shortened V by 5 bases and J by 0 bases, and 11 bases separated the two germline ends. Germline values: CDR1 LGHNT, CDR2 FRNRAP. The CDR3 is made up of 15 amino acids. Here the CDR3 reads CASGADIRSYNEQFF. The CDR3 bases are TGTGCTAGTGGTGCCGACATCCGCTCCTACAATGAGCAGTTCTTC.

This chain links TRBV6-2 or TRBV6-3 with TRBJ1-2; D may be TRBD1 (6 bases). This CDR3 has 13 residues. CDR1 is MNHEY and CDR2 is SVGEGT in the germline V gene. The V gene lost 6 bases and the J gene lost 2 bases, with 10 bases spanning the gap. CDR3 loop: CASSFGQNYGYTF. In nucleotides, the CDR3 is TGTGCCAGCAGCTTTGGACAGAACTATGGCTACACCTTC.

This clone was seen only once. The sample holds other DNA sequences that translate to the same CDR3. The CDR3 DNA reads TGTGCCAGCAGCTTGCCCGGGACAGGGTATGATGAGCAGTTCTTC. This translates into CASSLPGTGYDEQFF. V gene TRBV5-5 combines with J gene TRBJ2-1; 9 bases match TRBD1. V was pared by 1 base and J by 8 bases, with 7 bases of the junction left unmatched. Germline V gives CDR1 SGHKS, CDR2 YYEKEE (reference sequence). This CDR3 comprises 15 residues. The full variable domain, rest sourced from reference TRBV5-5 and TRBJ2-1, is DAGVTQSPTHLIKTRGQQVTLRCSPISGHKSVSWYQQVLGQGPQFIFQYYEKEERGRGNFPDRFSARQFPNYSSELNVNALLLGDSALYLCASSLPGTGYDEQFFGPGTRLTVL.

The chain has TRBV16 and TRBJ1-2; no clear D. The CDR3 extends over 14 amino acids. CDR1 is KGHSY, CDR2 FQNENV, per germline. Between the trimmed V and J ends, which lost 1 base and 2 bases, there was a span of 8 bases. Here the CDR3 reads CASSQYTGNYGYTF. In DNA form, the CDR3 reads TGTGCCAGCAGCCAATATACCGGGAACTATGGCTACACCTTC.

This clone was seen once. The genes are TRBV6-1 and TRBJ1-4; no definite D call. Germline-derived CDR1 and CDR2 are MNHNS and SASEGT. The ends were cut back, 2 bases at V and 8 bases at J, with 18 bases in the middle. CDR3 size: 16 residues. CDR3 protein: CASSETMLGGGEKLFF. As DNA, the CDR3 is TGTGCCAGCAGTGAAACAATGCTGGGAGGCGGCGAAAAACTGTTTTTT.

CDR3 sequence reads: CASSQLTGGGYNSPLHF. The CDR3 DNA sequence: TGTGCCAGCAGCCAACTGACAGGGGGAGGCTATAATTCACCCCTCCACTTT. The rearrangement joins TRBV14 to TRBJ1-6; the match to TRBD1 covers 9 bases. J lost 3 bases, V lost 2 bases, and 5 bases had no gene match. Germline CDR1 reads SGHDN; CDR2 reads FVKESK. CDR3 size: 17 residues.

CDR3 in amino acids: CASSLAGDSYGYTF. The CDR3 DNA is TGTGCCAGCAGCTTAGCAGGGGACAGCTATGGCTACACCTTC. V is TRBV7-2 and J is TRBJ1-2; 7 bases map to TRBD1. Germline V gene lookup returns CDR1 SGHTA and CDR2 FQGNSA. This CDR3 comprises 14 residues. V dropped 0 bases and J dropped 4; count of bases not matched to a gene: 2.

For this clone: The sample contains more than one DNA sequence encoding this CDR3. DNA for the CDR3: TGTGCCAGCAGCCGCGGGTCCCAAGAGACCCAGTACTTC. Residues: CASSRGSQETQYF. The V call is TRBV7-2, the J call TRBJ2-5, with D perhaps matching TRBD2 (5 bases). V lost 5 bases to trimming and J lost 1 base, with 8 bases between them. The CDR3 contains 13 residues. The germline CDR1 and CDR2 sequences are SGHTA and FQGNSA.

V and J are TRBV6-5 and TRBJ2-2, with TRBD1 identical over 10 bases. V lost 11 bases, J lost 4 bases, and 4 bases stayed unmatched. Per germline, CDR1 MNHEY and CDR2 SVGAGI. The CDR3 extends over 13 amino acids. The CDR3 DNA reads TGTGCCGGGGGACAGGGGATCACCGGGGAGCTGTTTTTT. Protein product: CAGGQGITGELFF.

The V and J genes are TRBV2 and TRBJ2-7, with a weak D call TRBD1 (6 bases). Germline lookup yields CDR1 SNHLY and CDR2 FYNNEI. This CDR3 has 15 amino acids. The V and J ends lost 6 bases and 2 bases respectively, with 17 bases between them. The CDR3 nucleotides are TGTGCCAGCAGCGGGACACGGCGTTCTACCTACGAGCAGTACTTC. This translates into CASSGTRRSTYEQYF.

This chain joins TRBV30 and TRBJ1-1; D gene unclear. Trimming removed 3 bases from V and 6 bases from J, with 17 bases in between. This CDR3 has 14 amino acids. Germline V gives CDR1 GTSNPN, CDR2 SVGIG (reference sequence). The CDR3 nucleotides read TGTGCCTGGAGAGAGAGCCGTTTCGCGGCTGAAGCTTTCTTT. Amino acid sequence: CAWRESRFAAEAFF.

This sequence joins TRBV7-2 and TRBJ2-5; TRBD2 is a possible D gene (7 bases). Looked up from germline, CDR1 is SGHTA and CDR2 is FQGNSA. With 4 bases removed from V and 8 bases from J, the gap between germline ends came to 20 bases. There are 15 residues in the CDR3. The CDR3, as DNA: TGTGCCAGCAGCTCACGGGGACGGGGGGCCCCTACCCAGTACTTC. Protein: CASSSRGRGAPTQYF. Supplemented by reference TRBV7-2 and TRBJ2-5, the full variable domain reads GAGVSQSPSNKVTEKGKDVELRCDPISGHTALYWYRQSLGQGLEFLIYFQGNSAPDKSGLPSDRFSAERTGGSVSTLTIQRTQQEDSAVYLCASSSRGRGAPTQYFGPGTRLLVL.

CDR3 nucleotides: TGCGCCAGCAGCCAAGACCCAGGTCGGACTGAAGCTTTCTTT. Its protein product is CASSQDPGRTEAFF. The gene calls are TRBV4-3 and TRBJ1-1, with D hard to call. Trimming pared 0 bases from V and 5 bases from J, leaving 10 bases between. The CDR3 runs 14 residues. The germline V gene encodes CDR1 LGHNA and CDR2 YSLEER.

V and J are TRBV11-1 and TRBJ1-4; D not resolved. Trimming left V 4 bases short and J 8 bases short, with 8 bases between. The CDR3 runs to 12 residues. Germline V lookup: CDR1 SGHAT, CDR2 FQDESV (reference sequence). The CDR3 DNA follows: TGTGCCAGCAGCTATTTGGGCGAAAAACTGTTTTTT. Its translation: CASSYLGEKLFF.

The rearrangement uses TRBV3-1 (or the pseudogene TRBV3-2) and TRBJ2-5; the D gene is possibly TRBD1 (7 bases). The germline CDR1 and CDR2 sequences are LGHDT and YNNKEL (reference sequence). The CDR3 has 16 amino acids. Trimming stripped 3 bases from V and 5 bases from J, with 19 bases between. The CDR3 reads CASSQNLQQGRETQYF. Here the CDR3 DNA reads TGTGCCAGCAGCCAGAATCTCCAACAGGGGAGGGAGACCCAGTACTTC.

This chain uses TRBV27 with TRBJ1-6; D call uncertain. Germline loops: CDR1 MNHEY, CDR2 SMNVEV (reference sequence). This CDR3 contains 14 residues. Trimming pared 5 bases from V and 3 bases from J, leaving 8 bases between. The CDR3 loop reads CASSQTSYNSPLHF. CDR3 coding DNA: TGTGCCAGCAGTCAGACAAGCTATAATTCACCCCTCCACTTT.

The gene calls are TRBV6-2 or TRBV6-3 and TRBJ2-7; TRBD2 agrees at 10 bases. J lost 3 bases, V lost 5 bases, and 13 bases had no gene match. This CDR3 is built from 17 residues. The germline V gene encodes CDR1 MNHEY and CDR2 SVGEGT. The CDR3 DNA reads TGTGCCAGCAGTGGGGATACTACTAGCGGGGACCACTACGAGCAGTACTTC. Residues: CASSGDTTSGDHYEQYF.

This clone has just one count. The chain is built from TRBV7-9 and TRBJ1-4, with D maybe TRBD1 (6 bases). Between the trimmed V and J ends, which lost 6 bases and 3 bases, there was a span of 11 bases. The CDR3 totals 14 residues. The V gene's germline CDR1 is SEHNR and CDR2 FQNEAQ (reference sequence). The DNA of the CDR3 is TGTGCCAGCAGTCCGACAGGATCTAATGAAAAACTGTTTTTT. It is translated as CASSPTGSNEKLFF.

V and J are TRBV2 and TRBJ2-1, with 13 positions matching TRBD2. Germline trimming cut 6 bases from V and 4 bases from J; bases unmatched to any gene: 3. The CDR3 is 15 amino acids. Germline CDR1 and CDR2: SNHLY and FYNNEI. CDR3 residues: CASSETSGGYNEQFF. The CDR3 DNA follows: TGTGCCAGCAGCGAGACTAGCGGGGGGTACAATGAGCAGTTCTTC. The full variable domain, in which reference TRBV2 and TRBJ2-1 provide the parts outside the CDR3, is EPEVTQTPSHQVTQMGQEVILRCVPISNHLYFYWYRQILGQKVEFLVSFYNNEISEKSEIFDDQFSVERPDGSNFTLKIRSTKLEDSAMYFCASSETSGGYNEQFFGPGTRLTVL.

This clone was seen a single time. The J gene is TRBJ1-3, the V gene TRBV15; a possible D gene is TRBD1 (6 bases). Germline loops: CDR1 LNHNV, CDR2 YYDKDF (reference sequence). The CDR3 spans 14 residues. The ends were cut back, 2 bases at V and 3 bases at J, with 8 bases in the middle. CDR3 sequence (DNA): TGTGCCACCAGCAGAAACAGGGATGGAAACACCATATATTTT. It codes for CATSRNRDGNTIYF.